This T cell receptor (beta chain) was obtained from a study of memory CD4+ T cells and cytomegalovirus serostatus. This clone appeared a few times. No antigen is known for it. Study-wide points: The CMV-associated TCR signature appears largely within the CD4+ memory repertoire.

The sort gate was single viable CD3+CD4+CD8-CD45RO+ cells for memory CD4+ T cells. Some clones are missing from TCRdb's copy, which holds only in-frame ones; the method was immunoSEQ multiplex PCR. The sample has 75,000 to 95,000 clones; approximately 80% are singletons. The ends were cut back, 2 bases at V and 8 bases at J, with 19 bases in the middle. This CDR3 has 16 residues. Germline CDR1 reads GTSNPN; CDR2 reads SVGIG (reference sequence). This sequence was found in an adult in good health and CMV-seronegative. The chain couples TRBV30 to TRBJ1-6; D perhaps matches TRBD1 (6 bases). The specimen was memory CD4+ T cells from blood. The CDR3 sequence is CAWSTPRTGWDSPLHF. CDR3 in DNA: TGTGCCTGGAGTACCCCGAGAACAGGGTGGGATTCACCCCTCCACTTT. Full variable domain (missing parts from reference TRBV30 and TRBJ1-6): SQTIHQWPATLVQPVGSPLSLECTVEGTSNPNLYWYRQAAGRGLQLLFYSVGIGQISSEVPQNLSASRPQDRQFILSSKKLLLSDSGFYLCAWSTPRTGWDSPLHFGNGTRLTVT.